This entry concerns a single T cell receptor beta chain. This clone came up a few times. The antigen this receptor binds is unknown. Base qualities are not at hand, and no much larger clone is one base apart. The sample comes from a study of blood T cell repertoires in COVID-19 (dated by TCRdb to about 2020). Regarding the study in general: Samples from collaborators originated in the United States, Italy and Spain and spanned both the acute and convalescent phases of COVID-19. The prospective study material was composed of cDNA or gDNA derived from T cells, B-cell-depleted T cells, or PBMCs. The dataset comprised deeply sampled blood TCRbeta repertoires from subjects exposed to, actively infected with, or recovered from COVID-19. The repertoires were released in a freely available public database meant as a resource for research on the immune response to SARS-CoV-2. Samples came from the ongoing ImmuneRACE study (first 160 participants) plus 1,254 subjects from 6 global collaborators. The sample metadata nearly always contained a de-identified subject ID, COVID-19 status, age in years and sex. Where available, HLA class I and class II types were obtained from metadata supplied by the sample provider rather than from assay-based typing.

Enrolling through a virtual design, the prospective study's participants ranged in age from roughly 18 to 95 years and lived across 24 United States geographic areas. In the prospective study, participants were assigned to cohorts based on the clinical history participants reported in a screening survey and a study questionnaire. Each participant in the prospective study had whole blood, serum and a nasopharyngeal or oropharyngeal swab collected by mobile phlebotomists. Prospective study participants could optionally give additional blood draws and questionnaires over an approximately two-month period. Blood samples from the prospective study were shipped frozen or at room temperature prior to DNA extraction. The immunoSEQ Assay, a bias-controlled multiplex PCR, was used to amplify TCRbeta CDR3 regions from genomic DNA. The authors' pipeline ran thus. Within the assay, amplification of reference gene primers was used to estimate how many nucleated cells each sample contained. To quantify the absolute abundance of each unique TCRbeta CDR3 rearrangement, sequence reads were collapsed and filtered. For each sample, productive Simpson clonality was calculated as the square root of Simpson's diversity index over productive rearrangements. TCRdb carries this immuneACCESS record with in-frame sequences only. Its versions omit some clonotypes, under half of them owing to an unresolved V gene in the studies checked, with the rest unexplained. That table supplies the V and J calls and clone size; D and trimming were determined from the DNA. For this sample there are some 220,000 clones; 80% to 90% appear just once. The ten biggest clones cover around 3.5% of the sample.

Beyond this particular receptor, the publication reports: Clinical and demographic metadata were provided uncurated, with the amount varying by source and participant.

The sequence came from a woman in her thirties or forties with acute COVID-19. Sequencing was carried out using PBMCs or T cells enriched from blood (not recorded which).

The DNA reads as follows: TGCGCCAGCAGCCAAGGTCCCTCAGACGAGCAGTACTTC. This yields the protein CASSQGPSDEQYF. This chain is built from TRBV4-1 and TRBJ2-7; the D gene lacks a confident call. The germline V gene yields MGHRA for CDR1 and YSYEKL for CDR2. From its cysteine to its phenylalanine, the CDR3 spans 13 amino acids. The DNA shown is the 39-base CDR3, in frame from base 1. V is shortened by 1 base, J by 5 bases, and the region joining them spans 9 bases.